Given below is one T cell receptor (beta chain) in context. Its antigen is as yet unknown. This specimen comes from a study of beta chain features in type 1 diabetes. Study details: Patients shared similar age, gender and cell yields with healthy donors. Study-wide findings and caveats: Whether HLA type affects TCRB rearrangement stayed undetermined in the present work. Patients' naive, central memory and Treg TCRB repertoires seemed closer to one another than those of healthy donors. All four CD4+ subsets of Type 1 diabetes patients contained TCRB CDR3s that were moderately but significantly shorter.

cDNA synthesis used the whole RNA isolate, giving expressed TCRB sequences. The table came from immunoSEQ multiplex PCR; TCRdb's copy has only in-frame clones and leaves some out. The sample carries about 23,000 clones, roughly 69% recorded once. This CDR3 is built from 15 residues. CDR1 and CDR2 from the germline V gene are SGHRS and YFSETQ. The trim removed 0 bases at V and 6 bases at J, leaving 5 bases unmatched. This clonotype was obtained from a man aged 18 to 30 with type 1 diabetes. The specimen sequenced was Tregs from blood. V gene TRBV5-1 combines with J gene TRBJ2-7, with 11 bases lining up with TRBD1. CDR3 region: CASSLADRGRGEQYF. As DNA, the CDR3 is TGCGCCAGCAGCTTGGCGGACAGGGGGCGAGGCGAGCAGTACTTC.